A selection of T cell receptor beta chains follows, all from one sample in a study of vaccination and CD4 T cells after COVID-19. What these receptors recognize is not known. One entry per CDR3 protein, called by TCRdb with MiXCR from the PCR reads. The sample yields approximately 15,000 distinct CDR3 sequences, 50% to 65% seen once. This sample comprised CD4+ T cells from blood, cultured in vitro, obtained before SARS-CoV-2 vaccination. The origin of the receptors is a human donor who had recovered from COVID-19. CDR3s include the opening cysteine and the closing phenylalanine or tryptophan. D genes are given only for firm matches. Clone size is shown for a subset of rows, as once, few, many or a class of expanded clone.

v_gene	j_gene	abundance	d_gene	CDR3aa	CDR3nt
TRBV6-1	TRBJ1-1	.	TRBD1	CASQKGQGAAEAFF	TGTGCCAGCCAAAAGGGACAGGGGGCGGCTGAAGCTTTCTTT
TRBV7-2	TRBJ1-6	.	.	CASSLSVDNSPLHF	TGTGCCAGCAGCTTGTCCGTAGACAATTCACCCCTCCACTTT
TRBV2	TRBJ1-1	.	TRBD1	CASRPGRTGLNTEAFF	TGTGCCAGCAGACCCGGCCGGACAGGCCTGAACACTGAAGCTTTCTTT
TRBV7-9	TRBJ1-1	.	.	CASSLGGPGTEAFF	TGTGCCAGCAGCTTAGGGGGGCCGGGGACTGAAGCTTTCTTT
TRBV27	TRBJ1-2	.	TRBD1	CASSLSRTSGTGDLYGYTF	TGTGCCAGCAGTTTAAGTCGGACCTCCGGGACAGGCGATCTCTATGGCTACACCTTC
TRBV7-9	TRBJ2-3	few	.	CASSLHRSTDTQYF	TGTGCCAGCAGCCTACACCGAAGCACAGATACGCAGTATTTT
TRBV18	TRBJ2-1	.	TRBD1	CASSPGQGSHNEQFF	TGTGCCAGCTCACCCGGACAGGGGAGTCACAATGAGCAGTTCTTC
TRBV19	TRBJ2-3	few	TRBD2	CASSLAGQGTDTQYF	TGTGCCAGTAGCCTAGCGGGGCAGGGCACAGATACGCAGTATTTT
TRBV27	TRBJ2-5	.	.	CASSLYRRETQYF	TGTGCCAGCAGTTTATACAGACGGGAGACCCAGTACTTC
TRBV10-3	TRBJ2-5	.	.	CAISGLVGETQYF	TGTGCCATCAGTGGATTAGTTGGGGAGACCCAGTACTTC
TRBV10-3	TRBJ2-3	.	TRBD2	CAISVGGSTDTQYF	TGTGCCATCAGTGTCGGGGGGAGCACAGATACGCAGTATTTT
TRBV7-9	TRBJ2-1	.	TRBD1	CASSLQQGLGDEQFF	TGTGCCAGCAGCTTACAACAGGGGTTGGGCGATGAGCAGTTCTTC
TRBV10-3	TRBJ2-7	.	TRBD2	CASGLAPTEQYF	TGTGCCAGCGGACTAGCCCCCACCGAGCAGTACTTC
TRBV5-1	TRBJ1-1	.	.	CASSLDGWTTEAFF	TGCGCCAGCAGCTTGGACGGGTGGACGACTGAAGCTTTCTTT
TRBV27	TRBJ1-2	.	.	CASSTGRRGYTF	TGTGCCAGCAGCACAGGGAGGCGAGGCTACACCTTC
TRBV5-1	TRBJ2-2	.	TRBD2	CASSLGLADYTGELFF	TGCGCCAGCAGCTTGGGGCTAGCGGATTACACCGGGGAGCTGTTTTTT
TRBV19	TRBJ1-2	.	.	CASSALIRAGGYTF	TGTGCCAGTAGTGCCTTAATTCGGGCAGGTGGCTACACCTTC
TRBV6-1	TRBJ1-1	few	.	CASVEEVRNTEAFF	TGTGCCAGCGTGGAGGAGGTCCGGAACACTGAAGCTTTCTTT
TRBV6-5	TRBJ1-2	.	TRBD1	CASSYTSTGIYGYTF	TGTGCCAGCAGTTACACCTCGACAGGGATCTATGGCTACACCTTC
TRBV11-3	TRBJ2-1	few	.	CASSERKGLPVGEQFF	TGTGCCAGCAGCGAACGGAAGGGACTCCCCGTTGGTGAGCAGTTCTTC
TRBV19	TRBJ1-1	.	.	CASSRSNLNTEAFF	TGTGCCAGTAGCCGGTCGAATCTGAACACTGAAGCTTTCTTT
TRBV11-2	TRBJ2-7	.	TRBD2	CASSLASGYLYEQYF	TGTGCCAGCAGCCTCGCTAGCGGATATCTCTACGAGCAGTACTTC
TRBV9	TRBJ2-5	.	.	CASSVDTPSGVSETQYF	TGTGCCAGCAGCGTAGATACCCCGTCGGGGGTTTCAGAGACCCAGTACTTC
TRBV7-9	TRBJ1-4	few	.	CASSLGAGSNEKLFF	TGTGCCAGCAGCTTAGGGGCAGGCTCAAATGAAAAACTGTTTTTT
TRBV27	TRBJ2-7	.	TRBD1	CASSIDRGQGSYEQYF	TGTGCCAGCAGTATCGACAGGGGGCAGGGTTCCTACGAGCAGTACTTC
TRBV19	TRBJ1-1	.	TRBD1	CASSTRDRGGPEAFF	TGTGCCAGTAGTACTCGGGACAGGGGTGGACCTGAAGCTTTCTTT
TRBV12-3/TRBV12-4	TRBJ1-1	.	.	CASSGETGVNTEAFF	TGTGCCAGCAGTGGAGAGACAGGAGTGAACACTGAAGCTTTCTTT
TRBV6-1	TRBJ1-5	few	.	CASMRQFNQPQHF	TGTGCCAGCATGAGACAGTTCAATCAGCCCCAGCATTTT
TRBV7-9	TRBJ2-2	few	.	CASSFPGQLNTGELFF	TGTGCCAGCAGCTTCCCCGGACAGCTTAACACCGGGGAGCTGTTTTTT
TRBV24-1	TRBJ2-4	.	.	CATSDHQGSGADIQYF	TGTGCCACCAGTGATCACCAGGGTAGCGGAGCGGACATTCAGTACTTC
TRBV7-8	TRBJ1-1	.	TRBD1	CASSPRDRDTEAFF	TGTGCCAGCAGCCCGAGGGACAGGGATACTGAAGCTTTCTTT
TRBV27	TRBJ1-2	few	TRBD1	CASTRAPFGTENYGYTF	TGTGCCAGCACCAGGGCCCCCTTCGGGACAGAGAACTATGGCTACACCTTC
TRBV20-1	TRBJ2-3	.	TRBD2	CSARGLAYDTQYF	TGCAGTGCTAGGGGACTAGCATACGATACGCAGTATTTT